Listed here are 8 T cell receptor beta chains from one sample, sequenced in a study of cytomegalovirus exposure and HLA in healthy donors. PCR primers comprised 60 Vbeta and 13 Jbeta primers. This table comes from immunoSEQ multiplex PCR, and its TCRdb copy is limited to in-frame clones, with some not included. The sample shows about 300,000 clones, approximately 90% of them seen only once. Sequencing used PBMCs. These receptor sequences come from a man in his forties in good health and CMV-seropositive.

This rearrangement joins TRBV2 to TRBJ2-7, with a possible D match to TRBD2 (6 bases). This CDR3 has 15 residues. Germline values: CDR1 SNHLY, CDR2 FYNNEI. Trimming took 5 bases from V and 1 from J, leaving 15 bases between them. The CDR3 sequence: CASSPSRGLSYEQYF. In DNA, the CDR3 is TGTGCCAGCAGTCCGTCGCGGGGTCTTTCCTACGAGCAGTACTTC. Supplemented by reference TRBV2 and TRBJ2-7, the full variable domain reads EPEVTQTPSHQVTQMGQEVILRCVPISNHLYFYWYRQILGQKVEFLVSFYNNEISEKSEIFDDQFSVERPDGSNFTLKIRSTKLEDSAMYFCASSPSRGLSYEQYFGPGTRLTVT.

V is TRBV30 and J is TRBJ2-7, with 13 bases matching TRBD2. Germline CDR1 reads GTSNPN; CDR2 reads SVGIG (reference sequence). CDR3 size: 13 residues. Losses at the gene ends were 3 bases for V and 7 bases for J; bases not matched to a gene: 3. CDR3 in DNA: TGTGCCTGGAGCGGACTAGCGGGAGTGGAGCAGTACTTC. Its translation is CAWSGLAGVEQYF.

To note about this clone: At one end, the junction sequence differs from germline, possibly due to a read error. This chain connects TRBV7-9 to TRBJ1-1, with a tentative D call TRBD1 (6 bases). This CDR3 is 15 amino acids long. Germline V lookup: CDR1 SEHNR, CDR2 FQNEAQ (reference sequence). The CDR3 DNA sequence: TGTTCCAGCAGCGGAACAGGGTGGCGCGGCACTGAAGCTTTCTTT. It encodes CSSSGTGWRGTEAFF.

This clone was counted only a few times. The J gene is TRBJ1-1, the V gene TRBV9, with D possibly being TRBD1 (5 bases). The germline V gene has CDR1 SGDLS and CDR2 YYNGEE. The CDR3 totals 13 residues. Between the trimmed V and J ends, which lost 5 bases and 3 bases, there was a span of 11 bases. This CDR3 reads CASSWGLDTEAFF. DNA of the CDR3: TGTGCCAGCAGTTGGGGCCTGGACACTGAAGCTTTCTTT.

The V gene is TRBV4-1, the J gene TRBJ2-5; 8 bases match TRBD1. The DNA end favors TRBJ2-7, so the J call may be wrong. Germline values: CDR1 MGHRA, CDR2 YSYEKL. The CDR3 consists of 13 residues. CDR3 region: CASSQGTGFEQYF. CDR3 coding DNA: TGCGCCAGCAGCCAAGGGACAGGGTTCGAGCAGTACTTC.

The chain has TRBV28 and TRBJ1-2, with a tentative D call TRBD1 (6 bases). This CDR3 comprises 15 residues. The germline gives CDR1 MDHEN, CDR2 SYDVKM. The V and J ends lost 5 bases and 4 bases respectively, with 17 bases between them. This chain's CDR3 is CASSTGIPQVYGYTF. The CDR3 DNA follows: TGTGCCAGCAGTACAGGGATTCCGCAGGTCTATGGCTACACCTTC.

The chain uses TRBV28 and TRBJ1-3, with D possibly TRBD1 on 6 matching bases. CDR3 length: 14 residues. CDR1 is MDHEN and CDR2 is SYDVKM in the germline V gene. Deletions cut 3 bases from V and 11 bases from J, with 17 bases between. The CDR3 bases are TGTGCCAGCAGTTTTACACGAACAGGGATCCCCATATATTTT. Translation gives CASSFTRTGIPIYF.

The rearrangement joins TRBV5-6 to TRBJ2-1, with a tentative D call TRBD1 (6 bases). The CDR3 totals 16 residues. The ends were cut back, 1 base at V and 2 bases at J, with 13 bases in the middle. The germline V gene encodes CDR1 SGHDT and CDR2 YYEEEE. The CDR3 is CASSLRAGVPYNEQFF. CDR3 DNA sequence: TGTGCCAGCAGCTTGCGGGCAGGGGTTCCCTACAATGAGCAGTTCTTC. Using reference TRBV5-6 and TRBJ2-1 for the parts outside the CDR3, the full variable domain is DAGVTQSPTHLIKTRGQQVTLRCSPKSGHDTVSWYQQALGQGPQFIFQYYEEEERQRGNFPDRFSGHQFPNYSSELNVNALLLGDSALYLCASSLRAGVPYNEQFFGPGTRLTVL.